The present TCR beta chain was sequenced within a study of blood T cell repertoires in COVID-19. Looking at the study overall: From the United States, Italy and Spain came samples of acute and convalescent COVID-19. T cells, B-cell-depleted T cells, or PBMCs supplied cDNA or gDNA.

Original processing methods: The assay estimated nucleated cells by amplifying reference gene primers. Only in-frame clones appear in the TCRdb table, and some are missing; sequencing was by immunoSEQ multiplex PCR. V and J calls and clone size are given by that table; D and trimming were obtained from the DNA. Of around 54,000 clones in the sample, 75% to 85% were seen once. CDR1 MNHNS and CDR2 SASEGT come from the germline V gene. This CDR3 spans 11 amino acids. The V end lost 3 bases, the J end lost 9 bases, and 6 bases lay between the germline ends. This sequence joins TRBV6-1 and TRBJ2-1, with D uncertain. The sequenced material came from peripheral blood. This TCR came from a woman aged 55-69 years with acute or convalescent COVID-19. The CDR3 DNA reads TGTGCCAGCAGTGAGAACGGTGAGCAGTTCTTC. This translates into CASSENGEQFF.